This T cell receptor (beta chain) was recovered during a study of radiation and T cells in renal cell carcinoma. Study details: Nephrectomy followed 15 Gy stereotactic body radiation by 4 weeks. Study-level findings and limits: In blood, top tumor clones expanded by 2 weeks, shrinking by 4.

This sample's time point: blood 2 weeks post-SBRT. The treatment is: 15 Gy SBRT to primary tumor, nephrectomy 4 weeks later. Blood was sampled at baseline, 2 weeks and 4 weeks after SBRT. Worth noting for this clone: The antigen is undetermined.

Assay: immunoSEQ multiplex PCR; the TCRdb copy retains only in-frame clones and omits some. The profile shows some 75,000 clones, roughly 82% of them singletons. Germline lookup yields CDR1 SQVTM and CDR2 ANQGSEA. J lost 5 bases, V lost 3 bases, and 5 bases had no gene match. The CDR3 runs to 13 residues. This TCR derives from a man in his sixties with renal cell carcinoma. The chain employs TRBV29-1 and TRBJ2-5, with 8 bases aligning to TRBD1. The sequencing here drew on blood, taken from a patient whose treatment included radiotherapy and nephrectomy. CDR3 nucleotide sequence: TGCAGCGTTGAGCCGGACAGGGTTGAGACCCAGTACTTC. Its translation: CSVEPDRVETQYF.